This passage covers 32 T cell receptor beta chains from one sample sequenced in a study of CXCR3-negative and CXCR3-positive naive CD8 T cells. Their antigen targets remain unknown. Findings of the study overall: Greater hydrophobicity was found in TRB CDR3s of CXCR3-positive naive cells than of CXCR3-negative naive cells.

UMI-labeled 5' RACE yielded the TRB cDNA libraries. TCRdb reprocessed the 5' RACE reads, with one entry per CDR3 protein and no DNA. This sample's table reports about 90,000 distinct CDR3 sequences. Sample: naive CXCR3+ CD8+ T cells from blood. Stated subset: CD45RO-CCR7+CD27+CD95- naive CD8+ T cells expressing CXCR3 (TNR3+). These receptors were collected from a human donor in good health. Some clones in this sample may be carry-over from other donors' samples.

The chain uses TRBV9 and TRBJ1-3. Germline CDR1 is SGDLS and CDR2 is YYNGEE. The CDR3 consists of 15 residues. CDR3 residues: CASSVGGSSGNTIYF.

The chain uses TRBV9 and TRBJ1-1; without DNA, the TCRdb call of TRBD1 cannot be checked. Per germline, CDR1 SGDLS and CDR2 YYNGEE. The CDR3 is made up of 15 amino acids. CDR3 protein: CASQAGTGGNTEAFF.

The chain joins TRBV29-1 to TRBJ1-2; TCRdb calls TRBD1, which cannot be checked without DNA. This CDR3 is 13 amino acids long. CDR1 SQVTM and CDR2 ANQGSEA come from the germline V gene. CDR3 region: CSVEDRTENGYAF.

This chain uses TRBV7-6 with TRBJ2-7. The CDR3 loop spans 16 amino acids. Per germline, CDR1 SGHVS and CDR2 FNYEAQ. The CDR3 sequence: CASSLGVSGSSDEQYF.

The rearrangement uses TRBV4-1 and TRBJ1-1; no DNA is available, so the TRBD1 call from TCRdb remains unchecked. CDR3 size: 18 residues. Germline loops: CDR1 MGHRA, CDR2 YSYEKL. Here the CDR3 reads CASSQYPGQGAVMTEAFF.

This chain's CDR3 is CSAPAGRTYEQYF. The chain recombines TRBV20-1 with TRBJ2-7. The germline V gene has CDR1 DFQATT and CDR2 SNEGSKA (reference sequence). The CDR3 length is 13 residues.

This chain joins TRBV2 and TRBJ2-7; TCRdb calls TRBD2, which cannot be checked without DNA. The CDR3 totals 14 residues. Germline V gene sequence: CDR1 SNHLY, CDR2 FYNNEI. This chain's CDR3 is CASPGLADPYEQYF. Filled out from reference TRBV2 and TRBJ2-7, the complete variable domain reads EPEVTQTPSHQVTQMGQEVILRCVPISNHLYFYWYRQILGQKVEFLVSFYNNEISEKSEIFDDQFSVERPDGSNFTLKIRSTKLEDSAMYFCASPGLADPYEQYFGPGTRLTVT.

The chain recombines TRBV20-1 with TRBJ1-1; with no DNA, the TCRdb D assignment of TRBD1 cannot be verified. This CDR3 has 11 residues. Germline V gene sequence: CDR1 DFQATT, CDR2 SNEGSKA (reference sequence). The CDR3 loop reads CRDTHRTEAFF.

The V and J genes are TRBV19 and TRBJ2-1. This CDR3 is 14 amino acids long. CDR1 and CDR2 (germline): LNHDA, SQIVND (reference sequence). The CDR3: CASSPTPIYNEQFF.

This chain links TRBV27 with TRBJ1-3. Looked up from germline, CDR1 is MNHEY and CDR2 is SMNVEV (reference sequence). The CDR3 sequence is 15 residues long. CDR3 region: CASSLNGGDLSTIYF.

The chain carries TRBV28 and TRBJ2-1; TCRdb picks TRBD2, but there is no DNA to check that call. Per the germline V gene, CDR1 is MDHEN and CDR2 is SYDVKM. The CDR3 has 17 amino acids. CDR3 sequence: CASISPGTSGSKGEQFF.

The CDR3 reads CASSQALAGVHNEQFF. The rearrangement joins TRBV14 to TRBJ2-1; TCRdb names TRBD2, which stays unverified in the absence of DNA. Germline CDR1 SGHDN, CDR2 FVKESK. This CDR3 is built from 16 residues.

The chain uses TRBV4-3 and TRBJ2-1; with no DNA, the TCRdb D assignment of TRBD1 cannot be verified. CDR3 size: 15 residues. Germline V gene sequence: CDR1 LGHNA, CDR2 YSLEER. The CDR3 region is CASSQGGGSYNEQFF.

The chain recombines TRBV5-1 with TRBJ2-1; no DNA is available, so the TRBD2 call from TCRdb remains unchecked. The CDR3 loop spans 13 amino acids. CDR1 and CDR2 from the germline V gene are SGHRS and YFSETQ. This CDR3 reads CASSFSGSSEQFF.

V usage is TRBV28 and J usage is TRBJ2-3; TCRdb's assignment of TRBD1 cannot be checked, as there is no DNA. The CDR3 has 15 residues. CDR1 is MDHEN and CDR2 is SYDVKM in the germline V gene. CDR3 protein: CASRSGAEESDTQYF.

The J gene is TRBJ1-1, the V gene TRBV9; the D call of TRBD1 rests on TCRdb alone, since no DNA is present to check it. Germline CDR1 reads SGDLS; CDR2 reads YYNGEE. This CDR3 is 14 amino acids long. The CDR3 sequence: CASSPPGKNTEAFF.

The chain employs TRBV3-1 and TRBJ2-3; TCRdb outputs TRBD2, but without DNA this stays unchecked. Germline V gene sequence: CDR1 LGHDT, CDR2 YNNKEL (reference sequence). The CDR3 sequence is 18 residues long. The CDR3 here is CASTPMIQTSGGTDTQYF.

The chain recombines TRBV7-9 with TRBJ2-5; with no DNA, the TCRdb D assignment of TRBD1 cannot be verified. Germline-derived CDR1 and CDR2 are SEHNR and FQNEAQ (reference sequence). This CDR3 region has 13 residues. Here the CDR3 reads CASSPDSEETQYF.

V gene TRBV19 combines with J gene TRBJ2-1; the D call of TRBD2 rests on TCRdb alone, since no DNA is present to check it. This CDR3 spans 16 amino acids. CDR1 is LNHDA and CDR2 is SQIVND in the germline V gene (reference sequence). CDR3 residues: CASSIAAGVSYNEQFF.

The rearrangement uses TRBV29-1 and TRBJ2-1. CDR3 length: 16 amino acids. The germline CDR1 and CDR2 sequences are SQVTM and ANQGSEA. The CDR3 loop reads CSVEGRGGSSYNEQFF.

V usage is TRBV4-1 and J usage is TRBJ2-7; absent DNA, TCRdb's TRBD1 call cannot be checked. In germline, CDR1 is MGHRA, CDR2 YSYEKL. The CDR3 runs to 16 residues. CDR3 amino acids: CASSQEVGTGIYEQYF.

The rearrangement links TRBV12-3 or TRBV12-4 to TRBJ2-7; the D gene TCRdb calls, TRBD1, cannot be checked with no DNA. This CDR3 comprises 14 residues. The CDR3 sequence is CASRPDRGRLEQYF.

The chain employs TRBV6-4 and TRBJ2-1; the D call from TCRdb, TRBD2, cannot be confirmed without DNA. From germline, CDR1 is MRHNA and CDR2 SNTAGT. This CDR3 region has 15 residues. The CDR3 sequence is CASSELAGGNNEQFF.

The genes are TRBV3-1 and TRBJ2-3; TCRdb indicates TRBD2, and absent DNA this call remains unverified. The CDR3 has 19 amino acids. Germline CDR1 and CDR2: LGHDT and YNNKEL (reference sequence). The CDR3 protein is CASSQEVGGRAEGTDTQYF.

This chain uses TRBV4-1 with TRBJ2-3; the D call of TRBD2 rests on TCRdb alone, since no DNA is present to check it. The CDR3 is 15 residues long. CDR1 is MGHRA, CDR2 YSYEKL, per germline. The CDR3 reads CASSPSGGATDTQYF.

The chain is built from TRBV6-5 and TRBJ1-1; TCRdb picks TRBD1, but there is no DNA to check that call. The CDR3 length is 11 residues. Germline loops: CDR1 MNHEY, CDR2 SVGAGI. The CDR3 here is CAIKSGGEAFF.

This chain uses TRBV12-3 or TRBV12-4 with TRBJ1-1; TCRdb gives TRBD1 as the D gene, but with no DNA this cannot be confirmed. CDR3 length: 14 residues. CDR3: CASSSTGRYTEAFF.

The gene calls are TRBV3-1 and TRBJ1-1. This CDR3 contains 14 residues. Per the germline V gene, CDR1 is LGHDT and CDR2 is YNNKEL (reference sequence). CDR3 loop: CASSPGGPNTEAFF.

The V gene is TRBV2, the J gene TRBJ2-4; lacking DNA, the TRBD1 call made by TCRdb goes unchecked. The CDR3 is made up of 14 amino acids. CDR1 is SNHLY, CDR2 FYNNEI, per germline. The CDR3: CASSGDMAKNIQYF. The variable domain in full, with the rest retrieved from reference TRBV2 and TRBJ2-4, is EPEVTQTPSHQVTQMGQEVILRCVPISNHLYFYWYRQILGQKVEFLVSFYNNEISEKSEIFDDQFSVERPDGSNFTLKIRSTKLEDSAMYFCASSGDMAKNIQYFGAGTRLSVL.

V and J are TRBV18 and TRBJ2-3. CDR1 KGHSH and CDR2 LQKENI come from the germline V gene. CDR3 length: 13 residues. CDR3 protein: CASSATSTDTQYF.

The chain recombines TRBV19 with TRBJ2-3; lacking DNA, the TRBD1 call made by TCRdb goes unchecked. Germline lookup yields CDR1 LNHDA and CDR2 SQIVND (reference sequence). The CDR3 covers 15 residues. This chain's CDR3 is CASSLRDREADTQYF.

The J gene is TRBJ2-7, the V gene TRBV7-2. Germline-derived CDR1 and CDR2 are SGHTA and FQGNSA. CDR3 length: 12 amino acids. The CDR3 is CASSLEDYEQYF.